The 4 T cell receptor beta chains listed next were all sequenced from one sample in a study of blood T cell repertoires in COVID-19 (dated by TCRdb to 2020 to 2021). Receptor amplification or capture employed the immunoSEQ multiplex PCR assay. Drawn from immuneACCESS, this table holds only the in-frame rearrangements with V and J called that TCRdb kept. Clones are partly lost; checked studies trace under half to an unresolved V gene and leave the rest unexplained. For this sample the table gives 200,000 to 250,000 clones, of which 92% were detected only once. Clones ranked in the top ten supply more than 0.7% of the sample. Sequencing used peripheral blood. These receptor sequences come from a man in his 60s with COVID-19, enrolled during active disease.

The chain is built from TRBV29-1 and TRBJ1-2; unclear D gene. V gave up 0 bases and J gave up 4 bases, with 3 bases separating them. CDR1 is SQVTM and CDR2 is ANQGSEA in the germline V gene. The CDR3 length is 11 residues. The CDR3 DNA is TGCAGCGTTGAAGACCTCTATGGCTACACCTTC. Translation gives CSVEDLYGYTF.

The rearrangement links TRBV10-3 to TRBJ1-3; 8 nucleotides align to TRBD1. The J segment lost 3 bases and the V segment lost 5 bases, leaving 3 bases of the junction unmatched. The CDR3 extends over 14 amino acids. CDR1 ENHRY and CDR2 SYGVKD come from the germline V gene. As DNA, the CDR3 is TGTGCCATCAGTCAGGGGGCGGATGGAAACACCATATATTTT. Translated, it gives CAISQGADGNTIYF.

The V and J genes are TRBV7-9 and TRBJ2-3; weak D call: TRBD1 (6 bases). This CDR3 is built from 14 residues. Germline V lookup: CDR1 SEHNR, CDR2 FQNEAQ (reference sequence). The germline V and J ends were trimmed by 6 bases and 4 bases, with 14 bases remaining between them. CDR3 sequence: CASRASGEPDTQYF. Written as DNA, the CDR3 is TGTGCCAGCAGGGCCTCAGGGGAACCAGATACGCAGTATTTT.

The V and J genes are TRBV7-2 and TRBJ2-3; 8 bases are shared with TRBD2. This CDR3 region has 15 residues. Germline V gives CDR1 SGHTA, CDR2 FQGNSA. V lost 7 bases and J lost 0; bases outside the gene matches: 6. The CDR3 is CASTIAGTSTDTQYF. As DNA, the CDR3 is TGTGCCAGCACCATAGCGGGGACTAGCACAGATACGCAGTATTTT.